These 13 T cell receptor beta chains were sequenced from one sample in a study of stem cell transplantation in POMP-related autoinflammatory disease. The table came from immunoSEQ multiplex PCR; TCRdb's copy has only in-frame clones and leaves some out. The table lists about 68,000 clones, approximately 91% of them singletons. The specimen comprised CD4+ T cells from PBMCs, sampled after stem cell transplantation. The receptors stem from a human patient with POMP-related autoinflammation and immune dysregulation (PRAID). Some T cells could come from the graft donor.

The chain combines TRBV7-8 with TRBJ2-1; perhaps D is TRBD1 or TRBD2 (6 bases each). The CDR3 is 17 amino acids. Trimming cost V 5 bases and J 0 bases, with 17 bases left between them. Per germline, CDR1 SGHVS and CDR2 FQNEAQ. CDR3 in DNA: TGTGCCAGCAGCCAATCGAGAAGGGGGGCCTCCTACAATGAGCAGTTCTTC. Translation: CASSQSRRGASYNEQFF.

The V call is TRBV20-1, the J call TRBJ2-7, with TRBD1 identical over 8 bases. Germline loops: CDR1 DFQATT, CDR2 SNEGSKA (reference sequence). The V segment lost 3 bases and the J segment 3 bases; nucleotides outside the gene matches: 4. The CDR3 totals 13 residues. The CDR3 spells CSASGQGDYEQYV. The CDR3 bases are TGCAGTGCTAGTGGACAGGGAGACTACGAGCAGTACGTC.

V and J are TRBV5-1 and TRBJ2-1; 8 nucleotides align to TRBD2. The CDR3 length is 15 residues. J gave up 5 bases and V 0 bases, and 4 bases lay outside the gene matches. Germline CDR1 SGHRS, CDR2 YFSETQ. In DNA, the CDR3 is TGCGCCAGCAGCTTGGCGGGGGGGCCTGACAATGAGCAGTTCTTC. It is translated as CASSLAGGPDNEQFF.

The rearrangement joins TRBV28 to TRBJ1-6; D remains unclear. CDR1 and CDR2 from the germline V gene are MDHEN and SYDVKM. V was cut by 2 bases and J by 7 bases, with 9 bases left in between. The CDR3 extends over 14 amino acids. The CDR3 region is CASSLIRKNSPLHF. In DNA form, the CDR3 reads TGTGCCAGCAGTTTAATAAGGAAGAATTCACCCCTCCACTTT.

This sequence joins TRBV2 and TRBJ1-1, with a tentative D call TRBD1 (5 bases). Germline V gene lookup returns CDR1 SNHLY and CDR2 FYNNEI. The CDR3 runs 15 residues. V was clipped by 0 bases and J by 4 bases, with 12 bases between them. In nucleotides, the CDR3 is TGTGCCAGCAGTGAAGCTTTTAGGGGATCCACTGAAGCTTTCTTT. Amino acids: CASSEAFRGSTEAFF.

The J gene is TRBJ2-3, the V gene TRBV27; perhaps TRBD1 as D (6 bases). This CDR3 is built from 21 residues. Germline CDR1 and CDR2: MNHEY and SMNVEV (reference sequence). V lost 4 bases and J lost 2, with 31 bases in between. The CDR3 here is CASSSLRRVDRSGIHTDTQYF. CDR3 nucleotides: TGTGCCAGCAGTTCGCTACGAAGAGTCGACAGGTCTGGGATACACACAGATACGCAGTATTTT.

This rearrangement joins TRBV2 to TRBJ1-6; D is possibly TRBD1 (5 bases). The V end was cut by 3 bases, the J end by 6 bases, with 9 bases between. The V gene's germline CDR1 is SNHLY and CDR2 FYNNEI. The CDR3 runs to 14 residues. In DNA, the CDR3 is TGTGCCAGCAGTGAGCAGGGATTTAATTCACCCCTCCACTTT. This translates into CASSEQGFNSPLHF.

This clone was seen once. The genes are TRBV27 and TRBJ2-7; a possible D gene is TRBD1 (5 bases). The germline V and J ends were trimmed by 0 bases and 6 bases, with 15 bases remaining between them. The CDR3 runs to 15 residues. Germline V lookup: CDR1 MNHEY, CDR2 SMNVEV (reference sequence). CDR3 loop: CASSLSGQGRFEQYF. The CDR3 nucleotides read TGTGCCAGCAGTTTATCTGGGCAGGGTCGGTTCGAGCAGTACTTC.

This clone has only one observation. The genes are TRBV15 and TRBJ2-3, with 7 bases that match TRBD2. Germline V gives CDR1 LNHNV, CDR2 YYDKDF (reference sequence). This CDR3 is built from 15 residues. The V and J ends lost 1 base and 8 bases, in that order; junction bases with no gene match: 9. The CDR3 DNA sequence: TGTGCCACCAGCAGAGTTTTGGCGGGGGTCGGTACGCAGTATTTT. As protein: CATSRVLAGVGTQYF.

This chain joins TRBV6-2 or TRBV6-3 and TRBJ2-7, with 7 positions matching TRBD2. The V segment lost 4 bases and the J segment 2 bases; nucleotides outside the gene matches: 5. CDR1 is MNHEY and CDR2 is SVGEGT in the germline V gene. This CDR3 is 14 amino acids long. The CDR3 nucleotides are TGTGCCAGCAGTTTTGGACGGGGGGCCTACGAGCAGTACGTC. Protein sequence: CASSFGRGAYEQYV.

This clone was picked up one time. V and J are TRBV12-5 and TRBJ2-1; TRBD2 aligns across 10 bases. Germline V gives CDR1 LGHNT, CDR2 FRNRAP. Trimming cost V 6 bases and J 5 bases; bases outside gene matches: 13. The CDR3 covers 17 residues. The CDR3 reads CASGRTSGTSKDNEQFF. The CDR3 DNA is TGTGCTAGTGGCCGGACTAGCGGAACGAGTAAGGACAATGAGCAGTTCTTC.

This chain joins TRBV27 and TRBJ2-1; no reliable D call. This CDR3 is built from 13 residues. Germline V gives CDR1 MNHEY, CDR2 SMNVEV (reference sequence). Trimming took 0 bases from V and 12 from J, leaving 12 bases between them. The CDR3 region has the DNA TGTGCCAGCAGTTTATCGATCCTTGATGGGCAGTTCTTC. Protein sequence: CASSLSILDGQFF.

The CDR3 DNA reads TGTGCCAGCAGCTTAGATTTCATCCGTGTCTCCTACGAGCAGTACGTC. This gives the protein CASSLDFIRVSYEQYV. The chain has TRBV11-3 and TRBJ2-7, with D unclear. This CDR3 comprises 16 residues. Trimming pared 0 bases from V and 0 bases from J, leaving 12 bases between. The germline CDR1 and CDR2 sequences are SGHNT and YENEEA.